This is a list of T cell receptor beta chains from one sample in a study of vaccination effects on CD4 cells after COVID-19. Method: immunoSEQ multiplex PCR; TCRdb's copy keeps in-frame clones and lacks some. The sample has roughly 41,000 clones; under 70% are singletons. What these receptors recognize is not known. Sequenced material: CD4+ T cells from PBMCs cultured without peptide, taken after COVID-19 vaccination. The receptor set was obtained from a human donor who received a COVID-19 vaccine. The CDR3 runs from the conserved cysteine through the conserved F or W. The order of the fields is clone size, D gene, V gene, J gene, CDR3 DNA, CDR3 protein. A D gene is named only where the DNA matches it firmly. Where a row states a size, it is once, few, many or the class of an expanded clone; other rows omit it.

>-|TRBD1|TRBV7-2|TRBJ1-1
TGTGCCAGCAGCTTAGACAGGGGGATCTTTGCGGCTGAAGCTTTCTTT
CASSLDRGIFAAEAFF
>-|-|TRBV6-5|TRBJ1-6
TGTGCCAGCAGTTACTCGACAGTCTATAATTCACCCCTCCACTTT
CASSYSTVYNSPLHF
>-|TRBD2|TRBV18|TRBJ2-3
TGTGCCAGCTCACCACCAGCGGGGCGAGGAGATACGCAGTATTTT
CASSPPAGRGDTQYF
>-|-|TRBV25-1|TRBJ2-3
TGTGCCAGCACGGGGGCAGGCACAGATACGCAGTATTTT
CASTGAGTDTQYF
>medium-sized|-|TRBV6-4|TRBJ2-2
TGTGCCAGCTCTGTTACAGGCACCGGGGAGCTGTTTTTT
CASSVTGTGELFF
>-|TRBD1|TRBV19|TRBJ2-3
TGTGCCAGTAGAGGACAGGGTGGCACAGATACGCAGTATTTT
CASRGQGGTDTQYF
>-|TRBD1|TRBV10-3|TRBJ1-2
TGTGCCATCAGTGAGGGGACAGAAAACTATGGCTACACCTTC
CAISEGTENYGYTF
>once|-|TRBV29-1|TRBJ1-1
TGCAGCGTAGATCCCAGGGACACTGAAGCTTTCTTT
CSVDPRDTEAFF
>-|-|TRBV19|TRBJ2-3
TGTGCCAGTAATACTAGAGCGGTCACAGATACGCAGTATTTT
CASNTRAVTDTQYF
>-|-|TRBV25-1|TRBJ2-7
TGTGCCAGCAGTGCAACAGGGCCCACCGAGCAGTACTTC
CASSATGPTEQYF
>-|-|TRBV30|TRBJ2-5
TGTGCCTGGAATCGGGCAGCCCAAGAGACCCAGTACTTC
CAWNRAAQETQYF
>once|TRBD1|TRBV7-2|TRBJ2-7
TGTGCCAGCAGCTTAGACAGGGGAGATTCTTACGAGCAGTACTTC
CASSLDRGDSYEQYF
>-|TRBD2|TRBV18|TRBJ2-1
TGTGCCAGCTCACCCGTAGCGGGAGGGGCCGGCTTCGCGCAGTTCTTC
CASSPVAGGAGFAQFF
>-|TRBD1|TRBV28|TRBJ2-1
TGTGCCAGCAGGGGGACAGGGGAGGTGGGGGAGCAGTTCTTC
CASRGTGEVGEQFF
>-|TRBD2|TRBV7-7|TRBJ2-1
TGTGCCAGCAGCTTAGGGAGGGGACTAGCTTCCCATGAGCAGTTCTTC
CASSLGRGLASHEQFF
>-|-|TRBV4-1|TRBJ2-7
TGCGCCAGCAGCCGCTTGGGGGAACTGGGGGCGAGTTCCTACGAGCAGTACTTC
CASSRLGELGASSYEQYF
>-|-|TRBV7-9|TRBJ2-7
TGTGCCAGCAGCCCGGGGGACGGGACGGCTAGTTACTACGAGCAGTACTTC
CASSPGDGTASYYEQYF
>-|-|TRBV7-9|TRBJ2-1
TGTGCCAGCAGCTTAGTACGGCAGGGTGAGCAGTTCTTC
CASSLVRQGEQFF
>few|-|TRBV19|TRBJ1-2
TGTGCCAGTAGTCCCCGGGGGGGACCTTATGGCTACACCTTC
CASSPRGGPYGYTF
>-|-|TRBV10-1|TRBJ1-2
TGCGCCAGCAGTGACAGGGGAAATAGAGGCTACACCTTC
CASSDRGNRGYTF
>-|TRBD1|TRBV2|TRBJ2-7
TGTGCCAGCAGTATACAGGGGGGCAGCTCCTACGAGCAGTACTTC
CASSIQGGSSYEQYF
>-|TRBD1|TRBV2|TRBJ1-1
TGTGCCAGCAGGGAACAGGGGGCGCGGAACACTGAAGCTTTCTTT
CASREQGARNTEAFF
>-|TRBD1|TRBV11-3|TRBJ2-2
TGTGCCAGCAGCCTCGGACAGGGAAAAACCGGGGAGCTGTTTTTT
CASSLGQGKTGELFF
>-|-|TRBV6-4|TRBJ1-4
TGTGCCAGCAGCCCCAACGCAGGCCCAAATGAAAAACTGTTTTTT
CASSPNAGPNEKLFF
>-|TRBD1|TRBV19|TRBJ1-2
TGTGCCAGTAGTATTGGCAGGGGGCTTGGCTACACCTTC
CASSIGRGLGYTF
>-|TRBD1|TRBV7-9|TRBJ1-1
TGTGCCAGCAGTTGGGGGACAGGGGTCACTGAAGCTTTCTTT
CASSWGTGVTEAFF
>-|-|TRBV14|TRBJ2-1
TGTGCCAGCAGCCAAGTGAATGAGCAGTTCTTC
CASSQVNEQFF
>-|-|TRBV14|TRBJ1-6
TGTGCCAGCAGCCCAGAGGCTGGCTCACCCCTCCACTTT
CASSPEAGSPLHF
>-|TRBD2|TRBV4-1|TRBJ2-5
TGCGCCAGCAGCCAAGGCATACTAGCGGGAGGAGAGACCCAGTACTTC
CASSQGILAGGETQYF
>-|-|TRBV6-5|TRBJ1-2
TGTGCCAGCAGTTACTCGGACAGCAACTATGGCTACACCTTC
CASSYSDSNYGYTF
>-|TRBD1|TRBV28|TRBJ1-6
TGTGCCAGCAACCGACAGGGGGAAGGGCATTCACCCCTCCACTTT
CASNRQGEGHSPLHF
>-|-|TRBV21-1|TRBJ2-7
TGTGCCAGCAGCAAATCGGGCTCGACTATCTCCTACGAGCAGTACTTC
CASSKSGSTISYEQYF
>-|TRBD1|TRBV19|TRBJ2-1
TGTGCCAGTAGTATAAAAGGACAGGCGGGCTATGAGCAGTTCTTC
CASSIKGQAGYEQFF
>once|-|TRBV18|TRBJ2-7
TGTGCCAGCTCACCGGGTGGGTCTCGCGAGCAGTACTTC
CASSPGGSREQYF
>few|-|TRBV5-4|TRBJ2-1
TGTGCCAGCAGCTGGATGACTTCTAAGCAGTTCTTC
CASSWMTSKQFF
>once|TRBD1|TRBV5-1|TRBJ1-2
TGCGCCAGCAGCTTGGGGGGACAGGGGACGGGTGATGTCTATGGCTACACCTTC
CASSLGGQGTGDVYGYTF
>-|-|TRBV15|TRBJ1-4
TGTGCCACCAGCAGAGTAGACAGGCAGAATGAAAAACTGTTTTTT
CATSRVDRQNEKLFF
>-|-|TRBV3-1/TRBV3-2|TRBJ2-2
TGTGCCAGCAGCCCGCGGGGAGCGAACACCGGGGAGCTGTTTTTT
CASSPRGANTGELFF
>-|TRBD2|TRBV5-4|TRBJ2-1
TGTGCCAGCAGCTTTCTAGCGGGGGGGCGGAATGAGCAGTTCTTC
CASSFLAGGRNEQFF
>-|TRBD1|TRBV6-1|TRBJ1-2
TGTGCCAGCAGTGAAAACACAGGGGGGAAAGGCTACACCTTC
CASSENTGGKGYTF
>-|TRBD2|TRBV3-1/TRBV3-2|TRBJ2-1
TGTGCCAGCAGCCCTACTAGCGGGGGGGCTAGTGAGCAGTTCTTC
CASSPTSGGASEQFF
>-|-|TRBV5-6|TRBJ1-2
TGTGCCAGCAGCCGGAGGTCAGGGGACGGCTACACCTTC
CASSRRSGDGYTF
>-|-|TRBV9|TRBJ2-3
TGTGCCAGCAGCGTAGTGGGGACACTTAACACAGATACGCAGTATTTT
CASSVVGTLNTDTQYF
>few|-|TRBV2|TRBJ2-1
TGTGCCAGCAGTGAAGCATATGAGCAGTTCTTC
CASSEAYEQFF
>-|TRBD1|TRBV6-6|TRBJ1-3
TGTGCCAGCAGTACGACAGGGGGCGCGACCACCATATATTTT
CASSTTGGATTIYF
>-|TRBD1|TRBV6-6|TRBJ2-1
TGTGCCAGCAGTTCCATGGGACAGGTACATGAGCAGTTCTTC
CASSSMGQVHEQFF
>-|TRBD1|TRBV10-3|TRBJ1-3
TGTGCCATCAGTGAGGCAGGGGGCCTAAGCTCTGGAAACACCATATATTTT
CAISEAGGLSSGNTIYF
>few|TRBD1|TRBV9|TRBJ2-1
TGTGCCAGCAGCGCGACAGGGGGGTCGTACAATGAGCAGTTCTTC
CASSATGGSYNEQFF
>-|-|TRBV3-1/TRBV3-2|TRBJ2-2
TGTGCCAGCAGCCAAGTACTAGGGCTTGGGGAGCTGTTTTTT
CASSQVLGLGELFF
>-|-|TRBV5-5|TRBJ1-1
TGTGCCAGCAGCCAAGACTCCTGGGCCTACATGAACACTGAAGCTTTCTTT
CASSQDSWAYMNTEAFF
>once|-|TRBV5-6|TRBJ1-5
TGTGCCAGCAGCTTAAGGGTATCCGATAGCAATCAGCCCCAGCATTTT
CASSLRVSDSNQPQHF
>-|TRBD2|TRBV9|TRBJ2-5
TGTGCCAGCAGCGCGACTAGCGGACCACAAGAGACCCAGTACTTC
CASSATSGPQETQYF
>-|-|TRBV11-2|TRBJ2-1
TGTGCCAGCAGCTTAGATAGGGTCGGGACGCGGGGTCGTAATGAGCAGTTCTTC
CASSLDRVGTRGRNEQFF
>-|-|TRBV27|TRBJ2-5
TGTGCCAGCAGTTCCTCAGAGACCCAGTACTTC
CASSSSETQYF